The 21 T cell receptor beta chains below were found in one sample sequenced in a study of PD-1 blockade in classical Hodgkin lymphoma. Each of the patients experienced relapse following autologous stem cell transplantation, and their brentuximab vedotin exposure differed. Repertoires were generated with immunoSEQ multiplex PCR, while TCRdb's copy carries only in-frame clones and drops some. Among tens of thousands of clones listed, roughly 73% were seen once. Sequenced material: peripheral blood mononuclear cells (PBMCs), taken at baseline. Receptors were obtained from a human donor with classical Hodgkin lymphoma.

A single count supports this clone. The chain is built from TRBV5-6 and TRBJ2-3; TRBD2 matches at 8 bases. The CDR3 consists of 15 residues. Trimming cost V 4 bases and J 4 bases; bases outside gene matches: 8. Germline V gene data show CDR1 as SGHDT and CDR2 as YYEEEE. The chain's CDR3 is CASSRTGTRADTQYF. The DNA for the CDR3 is TGTGCCAGCAGCCGGACCGGGACTAGGGCAGATACGCAGTATTTT.

The rearrangement joins TRBV2 to TRBJ2-2; D remains unclear. Deletions cut 4 bases from V and 3 bases from J, with 12 bases between. Germline V gives CDR1 SNHLY, CDR2 FYNNEI. This CDR3 contains 15 residues. The CDR3 DNA sequence: TGTGCCAGCAGTGGATACACCCTCGACACCGGGGAGCTGTTTTTT. Protein sequence: CASSGYTLDTGELFF.

The CDR3 nucleotides are TGCGCCAGCAGCTCCCGACAGGGAGCCGGAAACATTCAGTACTTC. Residues: CASSSRQGAGNIQYF. This chain connects TRBV5-1 to TRBJ2-4, with 7 bases identical to TRBD1. CDR3 size: 15 residues. CDR1 is SGHRS and CDR2 is YFSETQ in the germline V gene. Trimming removed 3 bases from V and 6 bases from J; junction bases left unmatched: 9.

This chain links TRBV10-2 with TRBJ1-1; TRBD1 matches 11 bases. The CDR3 totals 14 residues. With 6 bases clipped from V and 2 bases from J, the junction kept 2 bases outside the gene matches. The germline V gene encodes CDR1 WSHSY and CDR2 SAAADI. CDR3 in DNA: TGCGCCAGCAGGGGGACAGGGGGAAACACTGAAGCTTTCTTT. Protein product: CASRGTGGNTEAFF.

The gene calls are TRBV5-1 and TRBJ1-2, with TRBD1 matching over 11 bases. CDR1 and CDR2 (germline): SGHRS, YFSETQ. J lost 8 bases, V lost 0 bases, and 6 bases had no gene match. This CDR3 is built from 15 residues. This chain's CDR3 is CASSLVGTGGRGYTF. CDR3 in DNA: TGCGCCAGCAGCTTGGTTGGGACAGGGGGAAGGGGCTACACCTTC.

In its sample, this clone was seen once. The chain uses TRBV12-5 and TRBJ2-7; D is unclear. Trimming cost V 3 bases and J 1 base, with 7 bases left between them. The CDR3 totals 13 residues. Germline V lookup: CDR1 LGHNT, CDR2 FRNRAP. The CDR3 sequence is CASGFTPSYEQYF. CDR3 nucleotide sequence: TGTGCTAGTGGTTTTACACCTTCCTACGAGCAGTACTTC. Supplemented by reference TRBV12-5 and TRBJ2-7, the full variable domain reads DARVTQTPRHKVTEMGQEVTMRCQPILGHNTVFWYRQTMMQGLELLAYFRNRAPLDDSGMPKDRFSAEMPDATLATLKIQPSEPRDSAVYFCASGFTPSYEQYFGPGTRLTVT.

The chain recombines TRBV25-1 with TRBJ1-5; maybe TRBD1 (6 bases). The V end lost 6 bases, the J end lost 5 bases, and 14 bases lay between the germline ends. The CDR3 runs to 14 residues. Germline loops: CDR1 MGHDK, CDR2 SYGVNS. The CDR3 loop reads CASRETGSYQPQHF. The DNA for the CDR3 is TGTGCCAGCAGAGAGACAGGTTCCTATCAGCCCCAGCATTTT.

The chain combines TRBV29-1 with TRBJ1-2, with D possibly TRBD1 on 5 matching bases. Germline V gene lookup returns CDR1 SQVTM and CDR2 ANQGSEA. This CDR3 region has 14 residues. V dropped 7 bases and J dropped 8 bases, with 23 bases sitting between them. The CDR3: CSAAGAKSRQGYTF. Here the CDR3 DNA reads TGCAGCGCCGCCGGGGCAAAATCAAGACAAGGCTACACCTTC.

CDR3 residues: CASSLGSGFYEQYF. The CDR3 nucleotides read TGCGCCAGCAGCTTGGGGTCAGGTTTCTACGAGCAGTACTTC. The chain carries TRBV5-1 and TRBJ2-7; D unresolved. V lost 0 bases and J lost 3, with 10 bases in between. CDR1 and CDR2 (germline): SGHRS, YFSETQ. This CDR3 is 14 amino acids long.

The J gene is TRBJ1-6, the V gene TRBV18, with TRBD1 as a possible D gene (5 bases). Germline CDR1 KGHSH, CDR2 LQKENI. The CDR3 is 15 residues long. V was shortened by 5 bases and J by 3 bases, with 11 bases between the two germline ends. Here the CDR3 DNA reads TGTGCCAGCTCATCGGACACCCGCTATAATTCACCCCTCCACTTT. Amino acids: CASSSDTRYNSPLHF.

V usage is TRBV5-1 and J usage is TRBJ1-2, with D possibly being TRBD1 (5 bases). Germline V gene sequence: CDR1 SGHRS, CDR2 YFSETQ. V gave up 0 bases and J gave up 2 bases, with 14 bases separating them. This CDR3 is built from 16 residues. CDR3 in amino acids: CASSLAAYAGNYGYTF. In DNA form, the CDR3 reads TGCGCCAGCAGCTTGGCCGCTTATGCAGGGAACTATGGCTACACCTTC.

In this sample, this clone turned up once. The J gene is TRBJ1-3, the V gene TRBV19; D is unresolved. The CDR3 sequence is 13 residues long. V gave up 5 bases and J gave up 0 bases, with 5 bases separating them. Germline lookup yields CDR1 LNHDA and CDR2 SQIVND (reference sequence). The DNA for the CDR3 is TGTGCCAGTAGTGGATTCTCTGGAAACACCATATATTTT. This codes for CASSGFSGNTIYF.

The chain is built from TRBV7-9 and TRBJ2-1; D might be TRBD1 or TRBD2, each matching 5 bases. From germline, CDR1 is SEHNR and CDR2 FQNEAQ (reference sequence). CDR3 length: 13 residues. The germline V and J ends were trimmed by 4 bases and 10 bases, with 14 bases remaining between them. CDR3 sequence reads: CASSSSGPSEQFF. As DNA, the CDR3 is TGTGCCAGCAGCTCATCGGGACCTTCAGAGCAGTTCTTC. Full variable domain (rest looked up from reference TRBV7-9 and TRBJ2-1): DTGVSQNPRHKITKRGQNVTFRCDPISEHNRLYWYRQTLGQGPEFLTYFQNEAQLEKSRLLSDRFSAERPKGSFSTLEIQRTEQGDSAMYLCASSSSGPSEQFFGPGTRLTVL.

The count of this clone is one. CDR3 sequence: CASQRGNEQFF. The CDR3 bases are TGCGCCAGCCAACGGGGCAATGAGCAGTTCTTC. The chain is built from TRBV10-2 and TRBJ2-1, with D possibly being TRBD2 (5 bases). V gave up 8 bases and J gave up 6 bases, with 8 bases separating them. Germline values: CDR1 WSHSY, CDR2 SAAADI. This CDR3 is 11 amino acids long.

The chain links TRBV5-1 to TRBJ1-1; D unresolved. Germline values: CDR1 SGHRS, CDR2 YFSETQ. The CDR3 is made up of 15 amino acids. V lost 4 bases, J lost 3 bases, and 16 bases lay in between. The CDR3 DNA reads as TGCGCCAGCAGCCTGGGCCCCCAGAGGGACACTGAAGCTTTCTTT. Protein: CASSLGPQRDTEAFF.

As to this clone: At one end, the junction sequence differs from germline, possibly due to a read error. Other DNA sequences within the sample encode an identical CDR3. The CDR3 DNA follows: TGTGCCAGTAGTGAACCGATCCCCCGATATGGCTACACCTTC. This codes for CASSEPIPRYGYTF. V gene TRBV2 combines with J gene TRBJ1-2; D remains ambiguous. The germline V gene encodes CDR1 SNHLY and CDR2 FYNNEI. This CDR3 is 14 amino acids long.

V and J are TRBV27 and TRBJ2-1, with D possibly being TRBD1 (5 bases). Trimming shortened V by 7 bases and J by 13 bases, and 14 bases separated the two germline ends. Germline CDR1 is MNHEY and CDR2 is SMNVEV (reference sequence). CDR3 length: 11 residues. In DNA, the CDR3 is TGTGCCAGCACCTCTGGACAAAGACAGTTCTTC. Translation gives CASTSGQRQFF.

This chain joins TRBV7-6 and TRBJ2-3, with TRBD2 identical over 12 bases. Trimming removed 4 bases from V and 6 bases from J; junction bases left unmatched: 2. CDR3 length equals 14 residues. Per the germline V gene, CDR1 is SGHVS and CDR2 is FNYEAQ. CDR3 coding DNA: TGTGCCAGCAGCTCGACTAGCGGGGGCGATACGCAGTATTTT. It specifies CASSSTSGGDTQYF.

The rearrangement joins TRBV6-5 to TRBJ2-1; a weak D match, TRBD2 (5 bases). Germline V lookup: CDR1 MNHEY, CDR2 SVGAGI. The CDR3 consists of 15 residues. Trimming pared 4 bases from V and 6 bases from J, leaving 16 bases between. CDR3 sequence: CASSSRDLVGNEQFF. DNA for the CDR3: TGTGCCAGCAGTTCCCGGGATTTAGTAGGCAATGAGCAGTTCTTC.

This rearrangement joins TRBV12-5 to TRBJ1-1; the D is unclear. The germline CDR1 and CDR2 sequences are LGHNT and FRNRAP. The CDR3 consists of 13 residues. Between the trimmed V and J ends, which lost 6 bases and 0 bases, there was a span of 8 bases. The CDR3 loop reads CASGSGLNTEAFF. The CDR3 coding sequence is TGTGCTAGTGGCTCGGGTTTGAACACTGAAGCTTTCTTT.

This chain joins TRBV11-2 and TRBJ1-6, with 7 bases fitting TRBD1. The germline CDR1 and CDR2 sequences are SGHAT and FQNNGV. The CDR3 spans 13 residues. V lost 5 bases and J lost 11; bases outside the gene matches: 6. The CDR3 loop is CASSLLQGPPLHF. The CDR3 DNA follows: TGTGCCAGCAGCCTCTTACAGGGGCCACCCCTCCACTTT.